These T cell receptor beta chains were read from a single sample in a study of cytomegalovirus exposure and HLA in healthy donors. Profiled with immunoSEQ multiplex PCR; TCRdb holds only in-frame clones, not every one. The sample has some 160,000 clones, roughly 84% seen once. Source material: PBMCs. These receptors came from a man aged 25-45 years in good health and CMV-seropositive. The conserved cysteine and the conserved F or W are not part of the CDR3 here.

CDR3aa: ASSERGYEQF
j_gene: TRBJ2-1
v_gene: TRBV7-9

CDR3aa: ASSHPTSGSADTQY
j_gene: TRBJ2-3
v_gene: TRBV4-1

CDR3aa: ASSLALEGGAYGYT
j_gene: TRBJ1-2
v_gene: TRBV7-9

CDR3aa: ASSRLADNEQF
j_gene: TRBJ2-1
v_gene: TRBV9

CDR3aa: ASSLASNSPLH
j_gene: TRBJ1-6
v_gene: TRBV7-9

CDR3aa: ASSFSYGADTQY
j_gene: TRBJ2-3
v_gene: TRBV7-7

CDR3aa: ASSLSGQGLPTKGYT
j_gene: TRBJ1-2
v_gene: TRBV5-1

CDR3aa: ASSGGPGLAGNEQF
j_gene: TRBJ2-1
v_gene: TRBV9

CDR3aa: ASSLTAGANVLT
j_gene: TRBJ2-6
v_gene: TRBV7-9

CDR3aa: SVDPPGDTQY
j_gene: TRBJ2-3
v_gene: TRBV29-1

CDR3aa: ASSRVTRAYNEQF
j_gene: TRBJ2-1
v_gene: TRBV6-5

CDR3aa: SVYQRRSGGELF
j_gene: TRBJ2-2
v_gene: TRBV29-1

CDR3aa: ASSLGPGLSYNEQF
j_gene: TRBJ2-1
v_gene: TRBV7-8

CDR3aa: ASSYRDSKFTEAF
j_gene: TRBJ1-1
v_gene: TRBV4-3

CDR3aa: ASREDRGRTSPLH
j_gene: TRBJ1-6
v_gene: TRBV11-3

CDR3aa: ASSLGVYTGELF
j_gene: TRBJ2-2
v_gene: TRBV5-8

CDR3aa: ASSLVQTEAF
j_gene: TRBJ1-1
v_gene: TRBV5-6

CDR3aa: ASSWGLAGTYNEQF
j_gene: TRBJ2-1
v_gene: TRBV5-1

CDR3aa: ASSQTGHFTDTQY
j_gene: TRBJ2-3
v_gene: TRBV11-2

CDR3aa: ASRSGQGTYEQY
j_gene: TRBJ2-7
v_gene: TRBV27

CDR3aa: ASRSRFRGTGELF
j_gene: TRBJ2-2
v_gene: TRBV25-1

CDR3aa: ASSSPRTEAF
j_gene: TRBJ1-1
v_gene: TRBV5-4

CDR3aa: ASSLASAASYNEQF
j_gene: TRBJ2-1
v_gene: TRBV7-2

CDR3aa: ASSPGIPGLVQY
j_gene: TRBJ2-7
v_gene: TRBV7-3

CDR3aa: ASSIVPGNEQF
j_gene: TRBJ2-1
v_gene: TRBV19

CDR3aa: SVVHLGDEQF
j_gene: TRBJ2-1
v_gene: TRBV29-1